This paragraph reports one T cell receptor beta chain. Its antigen is currently unknown. Germline V gene data show CDR1 as LNHDA and CDR2 as SQIVND (reference sequence). V shed 6 bases, J shed 5 bases, and the junction held 11 bases outside the gene matches. This CDR3 has 16 residues. This sample is drawn from a study of cytomegalovirus exposure and HLA in healthy donors. PCR involved 60 Vbeta and 13 Jbeta primers. As originally analysed: Counted up in a later analysis, unique TCR beta chains came to 65 million to 100 million, with around 12 million shared. Assay: immunoSEQ multiplex PCR; the TCRdb copy retains only in-frame clones and omits some. Clone size and V and J calls were adopted from that table, with D and trimming inferred from the DNA. The sample lists more than 150,000 clones, around 76% occurring once. Study-wide results and caveats: Per a later analysis, HLA-associated TCR beta chains showed more clonal expansion than other, equally common TCR beta chains. Some V segments could not be told apart, so they were left out, TRBV6-2 and TRBV6-3 among them. Some public TCRs appeared in many individuals, while most sequences were rare.

The specimen was PBMCs. This TCR was recovered from a woman aged 30 to 39 in good health and CMV-seropositive. The genes are TRBV19 and TRBJ2-1; 9 nucleotides agree with TRBD1. In nucleotides, the CDR3 is TGTGCCAGTAGGGGCGCACAGGGGGCCAGCAACAATGAGCAGTTCTTC. As protein: CASRGAQGASNNEQFF.